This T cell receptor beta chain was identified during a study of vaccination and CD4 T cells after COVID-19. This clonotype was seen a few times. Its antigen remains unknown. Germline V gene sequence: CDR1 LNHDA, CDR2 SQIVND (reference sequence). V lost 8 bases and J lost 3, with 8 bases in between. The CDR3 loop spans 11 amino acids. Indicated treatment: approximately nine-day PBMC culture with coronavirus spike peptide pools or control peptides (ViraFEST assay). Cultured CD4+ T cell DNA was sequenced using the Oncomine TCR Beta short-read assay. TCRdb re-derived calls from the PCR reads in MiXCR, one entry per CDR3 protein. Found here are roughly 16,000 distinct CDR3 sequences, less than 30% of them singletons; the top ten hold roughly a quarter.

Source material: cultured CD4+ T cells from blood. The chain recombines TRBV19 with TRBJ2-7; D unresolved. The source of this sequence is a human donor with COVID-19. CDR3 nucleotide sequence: TGTGCCAGTGGTTGGGGCTACGAGCAGTACTTC. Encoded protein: CASGWGYEQYF.